This TCR beta chain was sequenced during a study of T cell repertoires in cytomegalovirus infection. Study as a whole: Matching HLA type and CMV infection were both indicated by public TCR beta signatures. Study-wide findings and caveats: Dominating the ex vivo response were TCR beta clonotypes that were CMV-specific and HLA-C-restricted.

To note about this clonotype: Its specificity is not known.

Per germline, CDR1 KGHDR and CDR2 SFDVKD. The CDR3 contains 15 residues. The V end lost 3 bases, the J end lost 3 bases, and 14 bases lay between the germline ends. MiXCR was run by TCRdb on the reads, yielding one entry per CDR3 protein. The top ten clones hold 12% of a sample with just over 300,000 distinct CDR3 sequences, around a sixth of them seen once. Material for sequencing was PBMCs. The source is a human donor in good health (CMV status not recorded). Some clones in this sample may be carry-over from other donors' samples. The chain carries TRBV24-1 and TRBJ2-7, with D possibly being TRBD1 or TRBD2 (6 bases each). Written as DNA, the CDR3 is TGTGCCACCAGTGATGGAGGGACAAACCGCTACGAGCAGTACTTC. This gives the protein CATSDGGTNRYEQYF.